This T cell receptor beta chain appears in the sequencing data of a study of cytomegalovirus exposure and HLA in healthy donors. The CDR3 loop spans 13 amino acids. CDR1 and CDR2 (germline): SGHDT, YYEEEE. V lost 4 bases to trimming and J lost 6 bases, with 13 bases between them. General study points: Later analysis showed most CMV-associated TCR beta chains appearing HLA-restricted. The authors enumerated 150 to 200 TCR beta chains as linked to cytomegalovirus. Highly shared sequence variants in one cluster were likely a sequencing artifact.

The PCR employed 60 Vbeta primers together with 13 Jbeta primers. Libraries were prepared by immunoSEQ multiplex PCR; TCRdb keeps only in-frame clonotypes and omits some of them. The table includes approximately 150,000 clones, 82% detected once. Comments on this clone: What it recognizes is unknown.

The source material was PBMCs. The clonotype comes from a woman in her 40s in good health and CMV-seronegative. The rearrangement links TRBV5-6 to TRBJ1-1; tentatively, D is TRBD1 (6 bases). CDR3 bases: TGTGCCAGCAGCCGAGGGGGAATCTCTGAAGCTTTCTTT. Residues: CASSRGGISEAFF.